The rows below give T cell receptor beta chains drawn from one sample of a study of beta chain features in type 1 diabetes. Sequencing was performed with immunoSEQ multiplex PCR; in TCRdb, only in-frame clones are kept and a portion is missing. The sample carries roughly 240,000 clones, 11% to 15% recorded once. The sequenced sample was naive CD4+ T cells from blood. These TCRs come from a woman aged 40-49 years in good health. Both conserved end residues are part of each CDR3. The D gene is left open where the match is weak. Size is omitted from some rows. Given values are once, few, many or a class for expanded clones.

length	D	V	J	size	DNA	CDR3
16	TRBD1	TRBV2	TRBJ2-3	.	TGTGCCACCAGCCAGGACAGGCCCAAGGAGACAGATACGCAGTATTTT	CATSQDRPKETDTQYF
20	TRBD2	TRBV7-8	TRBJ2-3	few	TGTGCCAGCAGCTTAGGAAGGACTAGCGGGACCCAGCGACGAGCAGATACGCAGTATTTT	CASSLGRTSGTQRRADTQYF
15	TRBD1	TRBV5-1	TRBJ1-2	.	TGCGCCAGCAGAGCCCGGGACAGGGGCCCTTATGGCTACACCTTC	CASRARDRGPYGYTF
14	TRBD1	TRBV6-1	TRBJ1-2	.	TGTGCCAGCAGTGGACAGGGGGCGGGGGATGGCTACACCTTC	CASSGQGAGDGYTF
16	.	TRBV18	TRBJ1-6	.	TGTGCCAGCTCCTCGGCGATTCAGGGACTAAATTCACCCCTCCACTTT	CASSSAIQGLNSPLHF
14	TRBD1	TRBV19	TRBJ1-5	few	TGTGCCAGTAGAGTCAGGGGGGGCAATCAGCCCCAGCATTTT	CASRVRGGNQPQHF
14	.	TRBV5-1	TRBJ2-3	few	TGCGCCAGCAGCTTGGGGGGGCCCACAGATACGCAGTATTTT	CASSLGGPTDTQYF
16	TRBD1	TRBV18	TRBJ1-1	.	TGTGCCAGCTCATCGGGACAGGGGGCCCTAAACACTGAAGCTTTCTTT	CASSSGQGALNTEAFF
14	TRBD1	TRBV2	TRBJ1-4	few	TGTGCCAGCATCACCGGGACAGCAAATGAAAAACTGTTTTTT	CASITGTANEKLFF
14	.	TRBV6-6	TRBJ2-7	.	TGTGCCAGCAGTTACTCGGGCAACTCCTACGAGCAGTACTTC	CASSYSGNSYEQYF
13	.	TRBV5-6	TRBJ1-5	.	TGTGCCAGCAGCTTGTACGGAGATCAGCCCCAGCATTTT	CASSLYGDQPQHF
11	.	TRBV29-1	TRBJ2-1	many	TGCAGCGTCACTAGGAGCCATGAGCAGTTCTTC	CSVTRSHEQFF
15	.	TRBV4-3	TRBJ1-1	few	TGCGCCAGCAGATTATATCCGACAGGGAACACTGAAGCTTTCTTT	CASRLYPTGNTEAFF
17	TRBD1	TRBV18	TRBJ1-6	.	TGTGCCAGCTCACCACAGGGACAGGGAAATCGGAATTCACCCCTCCACTTT	CASSPQGQGNRNSPLHF
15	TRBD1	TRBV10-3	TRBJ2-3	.	TGTGCCATCAGTGGGGGGACAGGGAACACAGATACGCAGTATTTT	CAISGGTGNTDTQYF
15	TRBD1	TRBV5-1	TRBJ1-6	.	TGCGCCAGCAGGGCGGGGACAGGGGGAAATTCACCCCTCCACTTT	CASRAGTGGNSPLHF
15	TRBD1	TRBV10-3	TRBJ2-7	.	TGTGCCATCAGTGAGGACAGGGGGCCCCCCTACGAGCAGTACTTC	CAISEDRGPPYEQYF
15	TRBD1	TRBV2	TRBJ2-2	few	TGTGCCAGCAGAGCGGACAGGGCAGACACCGGGGAGCTGTTTTTT	CASRADRADTGELFF
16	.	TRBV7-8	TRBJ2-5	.	TGTGCCAGCAGCTCCTCGGGCGGGACAGACCAAGAGACCCAGTACTTC	CASSSSGGTDQETQYF
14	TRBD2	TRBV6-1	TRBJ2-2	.	TGTGCCAGCAGGAGCGGGGGGGCCGCCGGGGAGCTGTTTTTT	CASRSGGAAGELFF
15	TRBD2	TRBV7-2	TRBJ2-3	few	TGTGCCAGCAGCTTAGGCGGGGGTAACACAGATACGCAGTATTTT	CASSLGGGNTDTQYF
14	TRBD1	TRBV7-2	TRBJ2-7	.	TGTGCCAGCAGCGGCCGGACAGGGGCCTACGAGCAGTACTTC	CASSGRTGAYEQYF
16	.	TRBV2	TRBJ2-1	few	TGTGCCAGCAGTGAAGAGCGGGCGACCTCCTACAATGAGCAGTTCTTC	CASSEERATSYNEQFF
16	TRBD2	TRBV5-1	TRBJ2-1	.	TGCGCCAGCACAGGCCGGACTAGCGGGGCGGGTAATGAGCAGTTCTTC	CASTGRTSGAGNEQFF
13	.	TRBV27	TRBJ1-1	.	TGTGCCAGCAGTTTTTCTACACTAACTGAAGCTTTCTTT	CASSFSTLTEAFF
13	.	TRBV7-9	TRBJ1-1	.	TGTGCCAGCAGCTTTGGGGAGAGCACTGAAGCTTTCTTT	CASSFGESTEAFF
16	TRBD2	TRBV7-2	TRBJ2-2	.	TGTGCCAGCAGCTTCGTAGCGGGGGAGAAGGGCGGGGAGCTGTTTTTT	CASSFVAGEKGGELFF
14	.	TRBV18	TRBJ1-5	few	TGTGCCAGCTCACCAACTGCGGGAGATCAGCCCCAGCATTTT	CASSPTAGDQPQHF
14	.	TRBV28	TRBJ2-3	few	TGTGCCAGCAGCAGCGGTTCCATGAGAAATACGCAGTATTTT	CASSSGSMRNTQYF
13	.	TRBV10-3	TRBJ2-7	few	TGTGCCACCCGAGGGTCGCCGCCCAACGAGCAGTACTTC	CATRGSPPNEQYF
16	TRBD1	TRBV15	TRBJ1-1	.	TGTGCCACCAGCAGAGGCGGGGACAGGGGTGGTACTGAAGCTTTCTTT	CATSRGGDRGGTEAFF
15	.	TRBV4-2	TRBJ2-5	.	TGTGCCAGCAGCCAAGGCCCGGGACTCCCCGGGACCCAGTACTTC	CASSQGPGLPGTQYF
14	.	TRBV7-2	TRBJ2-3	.	TGTGCCAGCTTCTTAACCCCGAGCCAGGGGTCGCAGTATTTT	CASFLTPSQGSQYF
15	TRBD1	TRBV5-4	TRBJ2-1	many	TGTGCCAGCAGCGATGGGACAGAGCGGTACAATGAGCAGTTCTTC	CASSDGTERYNEQFF
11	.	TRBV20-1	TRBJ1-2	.	TGCAGTGCTAGGACAGTGGGCGGCTACACCTTC	CSARTVGGYTF
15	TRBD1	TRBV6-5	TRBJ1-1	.	TGTGCCAGCAGCGAGGGGGCTCGATGGAACACTGAAGCTTTCTTT	CASSEGARWNTEAFF
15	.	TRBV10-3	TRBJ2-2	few	TGTGCCATCAGTGGGCGACAGAGTGACACCGGGGAGCTGTTTTTT	CAISGRQSDTGELFF
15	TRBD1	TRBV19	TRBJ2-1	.	TGTGCCAGTAGTTCCCGGGACAGGGACTACAATGAGCAGTTCTTC	CASSSRDRDYNEQFF
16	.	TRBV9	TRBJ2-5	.	TGTGCCAGCAGCGTAGCGGTTGGGGGCTCGGCCGGGACCCAGTACTTC	CASSVAVGGSAGTQYF
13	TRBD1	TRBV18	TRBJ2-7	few	TGTGCCAGCTCACCTGGACAGGCTAACGAGCAGTACTTC	CASSPGQANEQYF
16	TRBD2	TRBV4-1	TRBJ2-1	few	TGCGCCAGCAGCCAAGCCCCTAGCGGGGGTTACAATGAGCAGTTCTTC	CASSQAPSGGYNEQFF
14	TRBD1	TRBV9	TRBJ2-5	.	TGTGCCAGCAGCGTAGACAGGGGTGGAGAGACCCAGTACTTC	CASSVDRGGETQYF
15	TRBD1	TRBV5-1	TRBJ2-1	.	TGCGCCAGCAGCCTGACAGGGGGCGATGTGAATGAGCAGTTCTTC	CASSLTGGDVNEQFF
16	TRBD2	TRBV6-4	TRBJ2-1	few	TGTGCCAGCAGTGACTCGGCGGGGGGCCGCTACAATGAGCAGTTCTTC	CASSDSAGGRYNEQFF
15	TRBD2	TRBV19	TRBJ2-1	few	TGTGCCAGTAGTAGAGGACTAGCTGCTCCCTCAGAGCAGTTCTTC	CASSRGLAAPSEQFF
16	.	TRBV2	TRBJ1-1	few	TGTGCCAGAGACAGATCCGCCGCGCGCGGGGGAACTGAAGCTTTCTTT	CARDRSAARGGTEAFF
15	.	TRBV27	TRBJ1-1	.	TGTGCCAGCAGTTTATCAGCCAGGGGGAACACTGAAGCTTTCTTT	CASSLSARGNTEAFF
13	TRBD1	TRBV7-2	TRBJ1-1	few	TGTGCCAGCAGCCCAGCTTTGGACAGGGCAGCTTTCTTT	CASSPALDRAAFF
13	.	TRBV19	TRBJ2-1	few	TGTGCCAGTAGTATTGTGAGGGACAATGAGCAGTTCTTC	CASSIVRDNEQFF
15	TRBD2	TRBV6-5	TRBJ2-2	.	TGTGCCAGCAGTGTAGGACTAGTGGTGAGCGGGGAGCTGTTTTTT	CASSVGLVVSGELFF
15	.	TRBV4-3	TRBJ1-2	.	TGCGCCAGCAGCCAAGATTTTGAGAGGGCTAGGGGCTACACCTTC	CASSQDFERARGYTF
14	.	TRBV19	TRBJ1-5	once	TGTGCCAGTGACGACATCTATAGCAATCAGCCCCAGCATTTT	CASDDIYSNQPQHF